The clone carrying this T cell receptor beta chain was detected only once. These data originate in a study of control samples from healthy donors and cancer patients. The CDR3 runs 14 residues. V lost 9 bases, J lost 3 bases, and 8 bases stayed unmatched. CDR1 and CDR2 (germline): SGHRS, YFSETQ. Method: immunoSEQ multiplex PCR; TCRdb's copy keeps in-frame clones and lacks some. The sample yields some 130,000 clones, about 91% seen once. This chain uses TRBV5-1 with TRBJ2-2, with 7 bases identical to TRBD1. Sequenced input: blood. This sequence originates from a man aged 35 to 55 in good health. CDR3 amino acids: CATRQGWDTGELFF. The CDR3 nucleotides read TGCGCCACCAGACAGGGTTGGGACACCGGGGAGCTGTTTTTT.